A few counts support the clone carrying this TCR beta chain. The antigen is not known. This CDR3 is 15 amino acids long. Germline V CDR1 and CDR2: ENHRY, SYGVKD. V was pared by 2 bases and J by 2 bases, with 13 bases between. Primed by a sample-barcoded 5' primer and a J-beta primer mix, a second PCR proceeded for 7 to 11 cycles. TCRdb redid the calling of the 5' RACE reads with MiXCR, one entry per CDR3 protein. Found here are about 1.1 million distinct CDR3 sequences, around two fifths of them singletons; the top ten hold around 14%. The record originates from a study of blood T cells in healthy people across ages. The overall study: Using template switching, researchers captured about one barcoded beta molecule for each two T cells.

Study conclusions and caveats: There were more naive CD4+ cells and higher diversity in long-lived donors than in aged donors. TCR beta diversity was tightly associated with the proportion of naive T cells. Estimates of total diversity, which came from one million sequenced T cells, were considered to be underestimates.

The V and J genes are TRBV10-3 and TRBJ2-7; D possibly corresponds to TRBD1 (6 bases). The TCR was taken from a man between 18 and 35 years old in good health. The sequenced sample was blood. Written as DNA, the CDR3 is TGTGCCATCAGTGAGCGGGACACTAGAGCCTACGAGCAGTACTTC. This codes for CAISERDTRAYEQYF.